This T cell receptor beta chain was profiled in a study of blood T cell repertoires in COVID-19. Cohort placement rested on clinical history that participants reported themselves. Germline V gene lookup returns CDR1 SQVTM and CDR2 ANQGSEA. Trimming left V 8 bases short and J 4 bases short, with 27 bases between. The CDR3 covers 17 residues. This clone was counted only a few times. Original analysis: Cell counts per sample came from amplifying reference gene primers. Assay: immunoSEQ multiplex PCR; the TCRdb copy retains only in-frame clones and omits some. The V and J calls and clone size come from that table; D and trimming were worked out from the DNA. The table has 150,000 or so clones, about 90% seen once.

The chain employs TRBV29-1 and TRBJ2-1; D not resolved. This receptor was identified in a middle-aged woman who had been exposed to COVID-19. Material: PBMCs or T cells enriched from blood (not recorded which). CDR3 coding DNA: TGCAGCTATTTAAGGTTGAGCCAGCGTCGAAATTACAATGAGCAGTTCTTC. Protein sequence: CSYLRLSQRRNYNEQFF.